Below, one T cell receptor beta chain is given with its context. The sample comes from a study of blood T cell repertoires in COVID-19. In the study overall: The United States, Italy and Spain provided the acute and convalescent COVID-19 samples. T cells, B-cell-depleted T cells, or PBMCs provided the cDNA or gDNA that served as material.

In the study's own analysis: Amplification from reference gene primers served as the basis for estimated nucleated cell counts. Data came from immunoSEQ multiplex PCR; TCRdb stores just in-frame clones and leaves some out. The DNA was the basis for D and trimming; V, J and clone size are from that table. Among about 45,000 clones listed, about 85% were seen once. The CDR3 is made up of 13 amino acids. V was clipped by 3 bases and J by 2 bases, with 7 bases between them. Germline CDR1 MNHEY, CDR2 SMNVEV (reference sequence). The sequence came from a woman aged 80 or older with acute or convalescent COVID-19. The V call is TRBV27, the J call TRBJ2-5; no reliable D call. What was sequenced was peripheral blood. CDR3 residues: CASSFRVQETQYF. The CDR3 DNA is TGTGCCAGCAGTTTTCGAGTTCAAGAGACCCAGTACTTC.